These 6 T cell receptor beta chains were all obtained from the same sample, sequenced in a study of blood T cell repertoires in COVID-19 (TCRdb year 2020). Libraries were constructed by the immunoSEQ multiplex PCR assay. TCRdb re-hosts the immuneACCESS table, in-frame sequences only. Its copies lack some clones; in the studies checked, an unresolved V gene accounts for under half of them, and the cause for the rest is not known. The sample profile shows some 320,000 clones; 80% to 90% of them were found once. The top ten constitute about 5.2% of the sample. Sequenced input: PBMCs or T cells enriched from blood (not recorded which). The receptors were sampled from a woman aged 25 to 39 who had recovered from COVID-19.

Worth noting for this clone: A junction boundary mismatches the germline segment, possibly from a read error. The chain joins TRBV5-1 to TRBJ2-7, with D perhaps TRBD2 (5 bases). Per the germline V gene, CDR1 is SGHRS and CDR2 is YFSETQ. CDR3 size: 12 residues. The CDR3 sequence is CASSSGIGDRDF. DNA of the CDR3: TGCGCCAGCAGCTCGGGGATTGGCGATCGAGACTTC.

V gene TRBV13 combines with J gene TRBJ1-6; D may be TRBD1 (6 bases). This CDR3 region has 15 residues. The V gene lost 6 bases and the J gene lost 10 bases, with 19 bases spanning the gap. From germline, CDR1 is PRHDT and CDR2 FYEKMQ (reference sequence). For the CDR3, the DNA is TGTGCCAGCAGTAACAGGGTGGGAGTGGACTCACCCCTCCACTTT. Protein product: CASSNRVGVDSPLHF.

J is TRBJ2-2 and V is TRBV6-1, with 15 nucleotides matching TRBD2. Trimming cost V 3 bases and J 5 bases; bases outside gene matches: 1. The CDR3 contains 16 residues. Germline lookup yields CDR1 MNHNS and CDR2 SASEGT. The CDR3 DNA follows: TGTGCCAGCAGTGATGGACTAGCGGGGGGGACCGGGGAGCTGTTTTTT. Protein: CASSDGLAGGTGELFF.

V is TRBV27 and J is TRBJ1-5, with 7 nucleotides matching TRBD1. This CDR3 has 14 amino acids. The V segment lost 2 bases and the J segment 4 bases; nucleotides outside the gene matches: 2. From germline, CDR1 is MNHEY and CDR2 SMNVEV (reference sequence). The CDR3 nucleotides read TGTGCCAGCAGTTTACAGGGGGGAAATCAGCCCCAGCATTTT. It specifies CASSLQGGNQPQHF.

The chain combines TRBV11-2 with TRBJ1-5; D is unresolved. The germline CDR1 and CDR2 sequences are SGHAT and FQNNGV. V gave up 2 bases and J gave up 0 bases, with 8 bases separating them. This CDR3 is built from 15 residues. The CDR3 DNA is TGTGCCAGCAGCTTAATCGGGGATAGCAATCAGCCCCAGCATTTT. It yields the protein CASSLIGDSNQPQHF.

The chain is built from TRBV27 and TRBJ2-7; 7 bases are a match to TRBD1. CDR3 length: 15 residues. V was pared by 6 bases and J by 1 base, with 9 bases of the junction left unmatched. Germline assignment: CDR1 MNHEY and CDR2 SMNVEV (reference sequence). The CDR3 region is CASRPDRARSYEQYF. In DNA, the CDR3 is TGTGCCAGCAGACCCGACAGGGCCCGGTCCTACGAGCAGTACTTC.